The 7 T cell receptor beta chains in this list originate from one sample, sequenced in a study of T cell repertoires in cytomegalovirus infection. TCRdb reprocessed the reads via MiXCR and lists one record per CDR3 protein. The table shows 550,000 to 700,000 distinct CDR3 sequences, with 40% occurring only once. Their specific antigens are unknown. The specimen was cultured PBMCs, collected from culture after CMV antigen stimulation. The receptors derive from a human donor in good health (CMV status not recorded). Some clones in this sample may be carry-over from other donors' samples.

In its sample, this clonotype was seen a few times. The chain combines TRBV7-8 with TRBJ1-4; 7 positions agree with TRBD1. The CDR3 totals 14 residues. In germline, CDR1 is SGHVS, CDR2 FQNEAQ. With 3 bases clipped from V and 4 bases from J, the junction kept 2 bases outside the gene matches. The CDR3 loop is CASSFGDSNEKLFF. CDR3 nucleotides: TGTGCCAGCAGCTTCGGGGACAGTAATGAAAAACTGTTTTTT. The full variable domain, in which reference TRBV7-8 and TRBJ1-4 provide the parts outside the CDR3, is GAGVSQSPRYKVAKRGQDVALRCDPISGHVSLFWYQQALGQGPEFLTYFQNEAQLDKSGLPSDRFFAERPEGSVSTLKIQRTQQEDSAVYLCASSFGDSNEKLFFGSGTQLSVL.

J is TRBJ1-2 and V is TRBV7-2; 11 bases map to TRBD1. The V segment lost 1 base and the J segment 4 bases; nucleotides outside the gene matches: 5. This CDR3 is 16 amino acids long. The germline V gene has CDR1 SGHTA and CDR2 FQGNSA. In DNA form, the CDR3 reads TGTGCCAGCAGCTTAGGGACAGGGGGCGCCCGCTATGGCTACACCTTC. It codes for CASSLGTGGARYGYTF.

This clonotype was found a few times. This rearrangement joins TRBV5-1 to TRBJ2-5, with D perhaps TRBD2 (6 bases). The germline V gene encodes CDR1 SGHRS and CDR2 YFSETQ. CDR3 length equals 14 residues. V dropped 0 bases and J dropped 6 bases, with 12 bases sitting between them. The CDR3 sequence: CASSLDRGTKTQYF. The CDR3 bases are TGCGCCAGCAGCTTGGATCGGGGGACGAAGACCCAGTACTTC.

The chain couples TRBV20-1 to TRBJ2-1, with 12 bases matching TRBD2. Germline loops: CDR1 DFQATT, CDR2 SNEGSKA (reference sequence). Trimming at V came to 3 bases and at J to 1 base, leaving 4 bases not matched to a gene. The CDR3 extends over 16 amino acids. The CDR3 sequence is CSARTSGGRSYNEQFF. Written as DNA, the CDR3 is TGCAGTGCTAGGACTAGCGGGGGCAGGTCCTACAATGAGCAGTTCTTC.

This chain connects TRBV6-2 or TRBV6-3 to TRBJ2-7, with D perhaps TRBD1 (6 bases). The CDR3 length is 13 residues. Trimming took off 5 bases at V and 4 bases at J, with 12 bases between the two ends. Germline loops: CDR1 MNHEY, CDR2 SVGEGT. In nucleotides, the CDR3 is TGTGCCAGCAGTAGGGACACCGTGTACGAGCAGTACTTC. This translates into CASSRDTVYEQYF.

The chain links TRBV10-3 to TRBJ2-1; TRBD1 might be the D (6 bases). V lost 2 bases and J lost 2, with 13 bases in between. Germline CDR1 is ENHRY and CDR2 is SYGVKD. The CDR3 sequence is 16 residues long. CDR3 loop: CAISETRGAPYNEQFF. CDR3 nucleotides: TGTGCCATCAGTGAGACCAGGGGAGCCCCCTACAATGAGCAGTTCTTC.

The chain links TRBV7-2 to TRBJ1-2; D uncertain. The CDR3 is made up of 16 amino acids. V was pared by 4 bases and J by 3 bases, with 18 bases between. CDR1 and CDR2 from the germline V gene are SGHTA and FQGNSA. CDR3 amino acids: CASSSPFIGYHYGYTF. CDR3 nucleotide sequence: TGTGCCAGCAGCTCCCCATTCATAGGATACCACTATGGCTACACCTTC.